This T cell receptor (beta chain) comes out of a study of T cell responses to AZD1222 COVID-19 vaccine. Broader study findings: White British people made up most donors, females outnumbered males, and clonal diversity was possibly underestimated. Among spike-specific TCRs, nearly half reportedly target unmutated variant regions.

This clone was observed a single time. What it binds is not known. Sequencing used immunoSEQ multiplex PCR; TCRdb keeps in-frame clones, though not all of them. The table lists some 150,000 clones, over 85% of them singletons. There are 13 residues in the CDR3. V was trimmed by 4 bases and J by 7 bases, leaving 13 bases between them. CDR1 is ENHRY and CDR2 is SYGVKD in the germline V gene. This TCR came from an adult in good health. Sequencing was performed on peripheral blood, taken on day 0 of AZD1222 vaccination. The chain employs TRBV10-3 and TRBJ1-1, with D possibly being TRBD1 (6 bases). In DNA form, the CDR3 reads TGTGCCATCAGTGTCGGGACACCCTTTGAAGCTTTCTTT. Amino acids: CAISVGTPFEAFF.